The T cell receptor beta chain described here comes from a study of Ad26.COV2.S vaccination and SARS-CoV-2 variants. Turning to the study itself: This donor came from the COV1001 trial of Ad26.COV2.S.

Study-level findings and limits: Post-vaccination breadth of spike-specific CD8+ and CD4+ T cell responses was reportedly substantial.

In regard to this clone: Its antigen is not known.

Treatment of the sample: some 19 received Ad26.COV2.S at low or high dose, single or two shots; several received placebo; per-sample allocation not given. Material that was analyzed had been drawn on day 63 after the first vaccine or placebo injection. In Boston, an adult donor aged 18-55 years took part. This CDR3 spans 17 amino acids. Germline loops: CDR1 LGHDT, CDR2 YNNKEL (reference sequence). V trimming: 7 bases; J trimming: 8 bases; junction bases outside the gene matches: 18. Assay: immunoSEQ multiplex PCR; the TCRdb copy retains only in-frame clones and omits some. The table lists under 500,000 clones, 92% of them singletons, with less than 2% in the top ten.

Sequences were derived from peripheral blood, sampled in a trial of Ad26.COV2.S vaccine versus placebo. The rearrangement uses TRBV3-1 (or the pseudogene TRBV3-2) and TRBJ1-4; TRBD1 matches at 8 bases. The TCR comes from a person between 18 and 59 years old who received the Ad26.COV2.S COVID-19 vaccine or a placebo. CDR3 nucleotide sequence: TGTGCCAGCAACCCTAATCCTCCAGGGGGCTTAGGGGAAAAACTGTTTTTT. Amino acids: CASNPNPPGGLGEKLFF.